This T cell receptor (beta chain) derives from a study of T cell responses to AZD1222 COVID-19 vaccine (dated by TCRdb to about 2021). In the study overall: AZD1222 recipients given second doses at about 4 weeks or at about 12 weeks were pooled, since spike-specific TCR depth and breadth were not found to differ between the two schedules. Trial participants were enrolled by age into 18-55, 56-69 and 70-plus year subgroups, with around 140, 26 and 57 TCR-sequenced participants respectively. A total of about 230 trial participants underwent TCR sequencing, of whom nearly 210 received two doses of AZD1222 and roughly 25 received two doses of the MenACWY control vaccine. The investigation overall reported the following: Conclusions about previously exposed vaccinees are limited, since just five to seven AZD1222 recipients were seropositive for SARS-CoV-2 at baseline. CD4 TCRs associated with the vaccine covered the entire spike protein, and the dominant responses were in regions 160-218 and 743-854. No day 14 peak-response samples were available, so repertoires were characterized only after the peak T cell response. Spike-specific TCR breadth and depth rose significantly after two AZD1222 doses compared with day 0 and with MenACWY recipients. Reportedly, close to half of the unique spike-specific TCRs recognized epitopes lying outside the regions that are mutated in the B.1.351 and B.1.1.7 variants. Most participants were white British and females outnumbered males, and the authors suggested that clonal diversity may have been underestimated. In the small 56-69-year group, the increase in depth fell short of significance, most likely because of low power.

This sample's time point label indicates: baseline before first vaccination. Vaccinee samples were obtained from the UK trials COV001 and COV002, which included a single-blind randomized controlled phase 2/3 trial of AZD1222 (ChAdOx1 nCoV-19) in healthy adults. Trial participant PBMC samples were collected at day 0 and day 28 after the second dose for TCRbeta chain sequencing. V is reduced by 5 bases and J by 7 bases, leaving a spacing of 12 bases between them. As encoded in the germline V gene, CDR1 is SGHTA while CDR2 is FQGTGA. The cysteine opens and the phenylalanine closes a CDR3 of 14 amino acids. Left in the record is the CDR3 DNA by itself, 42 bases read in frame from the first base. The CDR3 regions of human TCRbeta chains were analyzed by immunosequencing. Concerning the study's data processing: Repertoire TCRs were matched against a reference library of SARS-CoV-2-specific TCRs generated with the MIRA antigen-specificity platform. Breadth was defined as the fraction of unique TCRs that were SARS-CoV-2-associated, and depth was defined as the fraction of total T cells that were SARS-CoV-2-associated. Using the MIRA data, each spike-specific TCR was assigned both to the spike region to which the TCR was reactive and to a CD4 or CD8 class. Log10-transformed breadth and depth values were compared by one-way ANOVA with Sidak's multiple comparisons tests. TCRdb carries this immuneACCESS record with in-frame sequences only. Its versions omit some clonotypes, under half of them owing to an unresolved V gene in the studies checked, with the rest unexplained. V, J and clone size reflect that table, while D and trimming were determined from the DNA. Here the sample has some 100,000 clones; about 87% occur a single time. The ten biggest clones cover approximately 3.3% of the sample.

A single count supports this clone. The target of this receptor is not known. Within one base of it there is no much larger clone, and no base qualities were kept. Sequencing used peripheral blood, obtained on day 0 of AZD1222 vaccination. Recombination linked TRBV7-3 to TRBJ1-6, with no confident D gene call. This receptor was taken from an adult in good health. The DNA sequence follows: TGTGCCAGCAGCGTGGACTGGCTAAATTCACCCCTCCACTTT. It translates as CASSVDWLNSPLHF.